The rows below give T cell receptor beta chains drawn from one sample of a study of CD8+CD57+ T cells in acquired aplastic anemia. TCRdb called the reads again in MiXCR, with one record for every CDR3 protein. Among about 110,000 distinct CDR3 sequences listed, approximately 49% were seen once. The specimen was sorted CD4+, CD8+, or CD8+CD57+ T cells (not recorded which) from PBMCs. The receptors originated from a human donor in good health, serving as a control. Both conserved end residues are part of each CDR3. A D gene is named only where the DNA matches it firmly. Size values are once, few and many counts, or a class for expanded clones, and some rows have none.

V	D	J	size	DNA	CDR3
TRBV2	NA	TRBJ2-3	once	TGTGCCAGCAGTGCTCCTCGCGCAGATACGCAGTATTTT	CASSAPRADTQYF
TRBV7-6	NA	TRBJ2-2	many	TGTGCCAGCAGGGGGGCTGGCGGGGAGCTGTTTTTT	CASRGAGGELFF
TRBV7-8	NA	TRBJ2-7	many	TGTGCCAGCAGCTTAGTTACGGGGTCGAGCCACGAGCAGTACTTC	CASSLVTGSSHEQYF
TRBV10-3	TRBD1	TRBJ2-5	many	TGTGCCATCAGCCCCGCGAGACAGGGGAATGCCGAGACCCAGTACTTC	CAISPARQGNAETQYF
TRBV5-6	TRBD2	TRBJ2-1	NA	TGTGCCAGCAGCTGGAGGACTAGCGGCTACGAGTACAATGAGCAGTTCTTC	CASSWRTSGYEYNEQFF
TRBV2	NA	TRBJ2-1	NA	TGTGCCAGCAGTTATCCCGCTAAGGGGCAGTTCTTC	CASSYPAKGQFF
TRBV10-3	TRBD2	TRBJ2-1	NA	TGTGCCATCAGTTCCGGGACTAGCGGGAGTAATGAGCAGTTCTTC	CAISSGTSGSNEQFF
TRBV19	NA	TRBJ1-3	NA	TGTGCCTGCAAGGGGGTAAACTCTGGAAACACCATATATTTT	CACKGVNSGNTIYF
TRBV7-6	NA	TRBJ1-1	many	TGTGCCAGCAGCAGCGTAGGCACTGAAGCTTTCTTT	CASSSVGTEAFF
TRBV2	NA	TRBJ1-1	NA	TGTGCCAGCAGTGCGGAAAGGGGCACTGAAGCTTTCTTT	CASSAERGTEAFF
TRBV20-1	NA	TRBJ2-7	once	TGCAGTGCTCCAACATCCGGGCGGACCTACGAGCAGTACTTC	CSAPTSGRTYEQYF
TRBV5-5	NA	TRBJ2-7	many	TGTGCCAGCACAGGGACTGACTCCTACGAGCAGTACTTC	CASTGTDSYEQYF
TRBV24-1	NA	TRBJ2-1	NA	TGTGCCACCGCGACGTACAATGAGCAGTTCTTC	CATATYNEQFF
TRBV7-2	NA	TRBJ2-6	NA	TGTGCCAGCAGCTTGGCGAGGGGGGTTGGAGCCAACGTCCTGACTTTC	CASSLARGVGANVLTF
TRBV9	NA	TRBJ2-5	many	TGTGCCAGCAGCGTAGTCTGGCCAAACAAACGTCAGGACCAAGAGACCCAGTACTTC	CASSVVWPNKRQDQETQYF
TRBV29-1	NA	TRBJ1-1	medium-sized	TGCAGCGTTGTGAAAGGGGAAGCTTTCTTT	CSVVKGEAFF
TRBV7-2	TRBD2	TRBJ2-1	once	TGTGCCAGCAGCTTTGCGACTAGCGGGGGCTTCTCCTACAATGAGCAGTTCTTC	CASSFATSGGFSYNEQFF
TRBV6-6	NA	TRBJ1-4	many	TGTGCCAGCAGTTACGCGGGACTCTTTAATGAAAAACTGTTTTTT	CASSYAGLFNEKLFF
TRBV12-3/TRBV12-4	TRBD1	TRBJ1-4	many	TGTGCCAGCAGTTTGGGGACAGGGGGTGAAAAACTGTTTTTT	CASSLGTGGEKLFF
TRBV11-2	TRBD1	TRBJ1-3	few	TGTGCCAGCAGCTTATGGGGACAGGTTTCGGGAAACACCATATATTTT	CASSLWGQVSGNTIYF
TRBV19	NA	TRBJ1-2	many	TGTGCCAGTAGTGTGGGGATCTATGGCTACACCTTC	CASSVGIYGYTF
TRBV2	NA	TRBJ1-4	NA	TGTGCCAGCAGCGACAGACTTAATGAAAAGCTGTTTTTT	CASSDRLNEKLFF
TRBV6-5	NA	TRBJ1-1	many	TGTGCCAACAGTTACTCGGGGGGGAGCGCTTTCTTT	CANSYSGGSAFF
TRBV19	NA	TRBJ2-1	many	TGTGCCAGTAGTATTATGGGATTCTCCTACAATGAGCAGTTCTTC	CASSIMGFSYNEQFF
TRBV6-5	NA	TRBJ2-7	many	TGTGCCAGCAGTTACCGAGATAATCCTAGCGAGCAGTACTTC	CASSYRDNPSEQYF
TRBV25-1	NA	TRBJ1-6	NA	TGTGCCACCGCCCGGAGGGTCAGGGAAGGGGGTTCACCCCTCCACTTT	CATARRVREGGSPLHF
TRBV5-1	NA	TRBJ2-3	few	TGCGCCAGCACCAAGGACAGTAGCACAGATACGCAGTATTTT	CASTKDSSTDTQYF
TRBV15	NA	TRBJ1-2	NA	TGTGCCACCAGCAGAGATATGTGGTGGGTGGAGGGCTACACCTTC	CATSRDMWWVEGYTF
TRBV15	NA	TRBJ1-2	NA	TGTGCCACCAGCAGAGATAGGGGCGGCTACACCTTC	CATSRDRGGYTF
TRBV30	NA	TRBJ2-5	once	TGTGCCTGGAGTGCGTGGAGCCAAGAGACCCAGTACTTC	CAWSAWSQETQYF
TRBV7-9	TRBD1	TRBJ2-7	NA	TGTGCCAGCAGGAAGACAGGGAACTACGAGCAGTACTTC	CASRKTGNYEQYF
TRBV20-1	NA	TRBJ1-2	NA	TGCAGTGCTAGTAGCGGTGCTAACTATGGCTACACCTTC	CSASSGANYGYTF
TRBV7-9	NA	TRBJ1-1	many	TGTGCCAGCAGCTCGGATAGGGGAATGAACACTGAAGCTTTCTTT	CASSSDRGMNTEAFF
TRBV5-1	TRBD1	TRBJ2-1	NA	TGCGCCAGCAGCTTGGAACCCCGACAGGGGTTCTACAATGAGCAGTTCTTC	CASSLEPRQGFYNEQFF
TRBV15	NA	TRBJ2-3	NA	TGTGCCACCAGCAGAGTTGGACAGCGCACAGATACGCAGTATTTT	CATSRVGQRTDTQYF
TRBV19	TRBD1	TRBJ2-7	many	TGTGCCAGTAGTATTCTCCAGGGGGTTGGCTACGAGCAGTACTTC	CASSILQGVGYEQYF
TRBV27	TRBD2	TRBJ2-1	few	TGTGCCAGCAGCCCGCTAGCGGGGGGATGGAATGAGCAGTTCTTC	CASSPLAGGWNEQFF
TRBV25-1	TRBD1	TRBJ1-3	NA	TGTGCCAGCAGTTTACTCCCGTTGGGACAGGCGCTATTGGACTCTGGAAACACCATATATTTT	CASSLLPLGQALLDSGNTIYF
TRBV7-2	NA	TRBJ1-1	NA	TGTGCCAGCAGCTTAAGGACAGTTCGTGAAGCTTTCTTT	CASSLRTVREAFF
TRBV27	TRBD1	TRBJ2-2	NA	TGTGCCAGCAGTTCTCGACAGGGACGGGCCGGGAAGCTGTTTTTT	CASSSRQGRAGKLFF
TRBV20-1	TRBD2	TRBJ2-1	many	TGCAGTGCTAGAGACGGTAGCGGGGGGAAGCAGTTCTTC	CSARDGSGGKQFF
TRBV2	NA	TRBJ2-7	NA	TGTGCCAGCAGTGATCAGGGCAGCGGCTACGAGCAGTACTTC	CASSDQGSGYEQYF